This T cell receptor (beta chain) comes out of a study of blood T cell repertoires in COVID-19. The wider study: Acute and convalescent COVID-19 samples came from the United States, Italy and Spain. The analysed material was cDNA or gDNA that came from T cells, B-cell-depleted T cells, or PBMCs.

The table came from immunoSEQ multiplex PCR; TCRdb's copy has only in-frame clones and leaves some out. Among roughly 410,000 clones, about nine tenths were seen once, and the ten largest hold roughly 1.4%. Between the trimmed V and J ends, which lost 5 bases and 7 bases, there was a span of 11 bases. Per germline, CDR1 SEHNR and CDR2 FQNEAQ (reference sequence). This CDR3 spans 12 amino acids. The V and J genes are TRBV7-9 and TRBJ1-2; D uncertain. The source is a woman in her thirties or forties with COVID-19, enrolled during active disease. The specimen was peripheral blood. The chain's CDR3 is CASSLGLGGYTF. The CDR3 DNA reads TGTGCCAGCAGCCTCGGACTGGGTGGCTACACCTTC.